The 29 T cell receptor beta chains below come from one sample, sequenced in a study of CD8 T cells in ankylosing spondylitis. TCRdb independently ran MiXCR on the 5' RACE reads; one entry per CDR3 protein. The data hold about 160,000 distinct CDR3 sequences, with 9.8% observed a single time. The sample taken for sequencing was blood, either unsorted or a sorted T cell fraction (not recorded which). The receptors derive from a female donor with ankylosing spondylitis or in good health (not recorded which).

There are many counts of this clonotype. The V gene is TRBV5-1, the J gene TRBJ2-7; tentatively, D is TRBD2 (7 bases). The germline V gene encodes CDR1 SGHRS and CDR2 YFSETQ. V lost 3 bases and J lost 5, with 15 bases in between. CDR3 length: 14 residues. The DNA for the CDR3 is TGCGCCAGCAGCTGGGGGGGCCTGGACGACGAGCAGTACTTC. It yields the protein CASSWGGLDDEQYF. The variable domain in full, completed from reference TRBV5-1 and TRBJ2-7, reads KAGVTQTPRYLIKTRGQQVTLSCSPISGHRSVSWYQQTPGQGLQFLFEYFSETQRNKGNFPGRFSGRQFSNSRSEMNVSTLELGDSALYLCASSWGGLDDEQYFGPGTRLTVT.

CDR3 nucleotide sequence: TGTGCCAGCAGTTCCGGGACTAGCGGGGACAATGAGCAGTTCTTC. Translated, it gives CASSSGTSGDNEQFF. V is TRBV6-5 and J is TRBJ2-1; TRBD2 matches at 13 bases. Trimming took 4 bases from V and 5 from J; bases not matched to a gene: 2. The germline gives CDR1 MNHEY, CDR2 SVGAGI. This CDR3 has 15 amino acids.

A few counts support this clonotype. The chain uses TRBV5-1 and TRBJ2-5, with TRBD2 matching over 7 bases. The ends lost 3 bases at V and 4 bases at J; junction bases unmatched: 12. Germline-derived CDR1 and CDR2 are SGHRS and YFSETQ. The CDR3 length is 16 residues. The CDR3 nucleotides read TGCGCCAGCAGCTCTGCGGGGGATGTCGGCGGAGAGACCCAGTACTTC. Its translation: CASSSAGDVGGETQYF.

The chain couples TRBV6-2 or TRBV6-3 to TRBJ2-7; tentatively, D is TRBD2 (5 bases). The CDR3 sequence is 13 residues long. Germline values: CDR1 MNHEY, CDR2 SVGEGT. The germline V and J ends were trimmed by 2 bases and 2 bases, with 7 bases remaining between them. The CDR3 reads CASSYGLTYEQYF. The DNA for the CDR3 is TGTGCCAGCAGTTACGGACTCACCTACGAGCAGTACTTC.

The chain employs TRBV5-6 and TRBJ2-1, with D perhaps TRBD2 (6 bases). This CDR3 spans 13 amino acids. Looked up from germline, CDR1 is SGHDT and CDR2 is YYEEEE. V lost 7 bases and J lost 8, with 16 bases in between. The CDR3 region is CASVLGGGDEQFF. As DNA, the CDR3 is TGTGCCAGCGTCCTGGGGGGTGGGGATGAGCAGTTCTTC.

V usage is TRBV7-8 and J usage is TRBJ2-7; the D call may be TRBD1 or TRBD2 (6 bases each). From germline, CDR1 is SGHVS and CDR2 FQNEAQ. V dropped 1 base and J dropped 5 bases, with 15 bases sitting between them. The CDR3 loop spans 15 amino acids. The CDR3 DNA reads as TGTGCCAGCAGCTTAGTGATCGGAGGGGGTCACGAGCAGTACTTC. Encoded protein: CASSLVIGGGHEQYF. The full variable domain, its missing parts supplied by reference TRBV7-8 and TRBJ2-7, is GAGVSQSPRYKVAKRGQDVALRCDPISGHVSLFWYQQALGQGPEFLTYFQNEAQLDKSGLPSDRFFAERPEGSVSTLKIQRTQQEDSAVYLCASSLVIGGGHEQYFGPGTRLTVT.

This clonotype was seen repeatedly, ten times or more. This sequence joins TRBV7-8 and TRBJ2-2; D ambiguous. This CDR3 region has 13 residues. Germline CDR1 is SGHVS and CDR2 is FQNEAQ. V shed 5 bases and J shed 6 bases, with 10 bases lying between them. CDR3: CASSPGASGELFF. Here the CDR3 DNA reads TGTGCCAGCAGCCCCGGAGCGTCCGGGGAGCTGTTTTTT.

This clonotype was seen a handful of times. V gene TRBV20-1 combines with J gene TRBJ2-7, with D possibly being TRBD2 (5 bases). From germline, CDR1 is DFQATT and CDR2 SNEGSKA (reference sequence). There are 13 residues in the CDR3. The V and J ends lost 3 bases and 2 bases respectively, with 11 bases between them. This CDR3 is CSARAGSAYEQYF. The CDR3 DNA is TGCAGTGCTAGGGCGGGTTCGGCCTACGAGCAGTACTTC.

This clonotype was detected only a few times. The CDR3, as DNA: TGTGCCAGCAGTCCCCTAGACAGGGGGCGAGGGGTAGAGACCCAGTACTTC. Residues: CASSPLDRGRGVETQYF. The genes are TRBV28 and TRBJ2-5; 10 bases map to TRBD1. Germline CDR1 and CDR2: MDHEN and SYDVKM. This CDR3 spans 17 amino acids. J was trimmed by 4 bases and V by 5 bases; bases with no gene match: 13.

In this sample, this clonotype turned up a few times. The rearrangement joins TRBV4-3 to TRBJ2-3; TRBD2 is a possible D gene (6 bases). This CDR3 region has 16 residues. Trimming pared 3 bases from V and 6 bases from J, leaving 19 bases between. Germline V CDR1 and CDR2: LGHNA, YSLEER. CDR3 sequence: CASSHRLGRGGDTQYF. Here the CDR3 DNA reads TGCGCCAGCAGCCACAGACTAGGACGCGGCGGGGATACGCAGTATTTT.

The table lists this clonotype with a count of one. This chain joins TRBV7-2 and TRBJ2-1; D gene unclear. Trimming pared 1 base from V and 7 bases from J, leaving 11 bases between. The CDR3 contains 14 residues. Germline CDR1 and CDR2: SGHTA and FQGNSA. The CDR3 region has the DNA TGTGCCAGCAGCTTAGGTCCTAGTTGGAATGAGCAGTTCTTC. It translates to CASSLGPSWNEQFF.

The gene calls are TRBV28 and TRBJ2-7; D might be TRBD2 (6 bases). CDR3 length equals 15 residues. V was pared by 7 bases and J by 2 bases, with 18 bases between. Germline CDR1 and CDR2: MDHEN and SYDVKM. CDR3 in amino acids: CASNTWGEDTYEQYF. CDR3 bases: TGTGCCAGCAACACCTGGGGGGAGGACACCTACGAGCAGTACTTC.

This clonotype has at least ten counts. The chain uses TRBV27 and TRBJ1-5; no firm D call. V lost 6 bases and J lost 0, with 6 bases in between. The CDR3 is 13 amino acids. Germline values: CDR1 MNHEY, CDR2 SMNVEV (reference sequence). The CDR3 loop is CASRQNSNQPQHF. The CDR3 region has the DNA TGTGCCAGCAGACAGAATAGCAATCAGCCCCAGCATTTT.

This clonotype has only a few counts. The chain is built from TRBV28 and TRBJ2-5; the D gene is possibly TRBD2 (6 bases). The CDR3 totals 16 residues. Germline V gene lookup returns CDR1 MDHEN and CDR2 SYDVKM. Trimming took off 4 bases at V and 5 bases at J, with 20 bases between the two ends. The CDR3 DNA follows: TGTGCCAGCAGTTCGCCCAGACTAGAGGTACAGGAGACCCAGTACTTC. Protein product: CASSSPRLEVQETQYF.

There are many counts of this clonotype. The gene calls are TRBV5-5 and TRBJ2-1; either TRBD1 or TRBD2 may supply D (5 bases each). The CDR3 spans 14 residues. Per the germline V gene, CDR1 is SGHKS and CDR2 is YYEKEE (reference sequence). Trimming took off 1 base at V and 10 bases at J, with 15 bases between the two ends. This CDR3 is CASSLFNVRDEQFF. In nucleotides, the CDR3 is TGTGCCAGCAGCTTGTTCAATGTGAGGGACGAGCAGTTCTTC.

The CDR3 DNA is TGTGCCAGCAGTATCACTAGCGGAGATACGCAGTATTTT. This encodes CASSITSGDTQYF. J is TRBJ2-3 and V is TRBV25-1, with 8 bases matching TRBD2. CDR1 MGHDK and CDR2 SYGVNS come from the germline V gene. The CDR3 is 13 amino acids. With 5 bases clipped from V and 5 bases from J, the junction kept 3 bases outside the gene matches.

This clonotype occurred many times. The chain recombines TRBV7-9 with TRBJ2-3; TRBD1 might be the D (6 bases). This CDR3 has 14 amino acids. V was cut by 4 bases and J by 13 bases, with 21 bases left in between. Germline CDR1 reads SEHNR; CDR2 reads FQNEAQ (reference sequence). The DNA for the CDR3 is TGTGCCAGCAGCTGGGTAGGGGGAGACCGTTTGGAGTATTTT. This sequence encodes CASSWVGGDRLEYF.

This clonotype turned up a few times. The J gene is TRBJ2-1, the V gene TRBV15; 9 positions match TRBD2. This CDR3 contains 15 residues. With 7 bases clipped from V and 6 bases from J, the junction kept 10 bases outside the gene matches. CDR1 and CDR2 (germline): LNHNV, YYDKDF (reference sequence). CDR3 DNA sequence: TGTGCCACCACCGAGGCGGGAGGGCCTTCCAATGAGCAGTTCTTC. Translated, it gives CATTEAGGPSNEQFF.

This clonotype was counted a few times. A much larger clone sits a single nucleotide away, making a read error possible. The rearrangement links TRBV6-5 to TRBJ2-3, with 9 bases matching TRBD2. V shed 0 bases and J 5 bases; nucleotides not matched to a gene: 12. CDR3 length: 18 amino acids. The germline gives CDR1 MNHEY, CDR2 SVGAGI. This CDR3 is CASSYSVLAGLSEDTQYF. CDR3 DNA sequence: TGTGCCAGCAGTTACTCTGTGCTAGCGGGACTTAGTGAAGATACGCAGTATTTT.

The V and J genes are TRBV6-1 and TRBJ1-1; D gene ambiguous. This CDR3 has 11 amino acids. Germline values: CDR1 MNHNS, CDR2 SASEGT. V was clipped by 10 bases and J by 9 bases, with 15 bases between them. The CDR3 protein is CATPDGWKAFF. The CDR3, as DNA: TGTGCCACCCCGGACGGTTGGAAAGCTTTCTTT.

This clonotype appeared many times. In nucleotides, the CDR3 is TGTGCCAGCAGTGAACAGAGGAACACCGGGGAGCTGTTTTTT. It translates to CASSEQRNTGELFF. This chain connects TRBV25-1 to TRBJ2-2, with D uncertain. Germline lookup yields CDR1 MGHDK and CDR2 SYGVNS. This CDR3 region has 14 residues. Trimming removed 2 bases at V and 1 base at J, with 5 bases between.

The chain uses TRBV11-2 and TRBJ2-5; D assignment may be TRBD1 or TRBD2 (5 bases each). From germline, CDR1 is SGHAT and CDR2 FQNNGV. The CDR3 sequence is 15 residues long. V gave up 0 bases and J gave up 5 bases, with 13 bases separating them. CDR3 residues: CASSLESGDGETQYF. Here the CDR3 DNA reads TGTGCCAGCAGCTTAGAGAGTGGGGACGGCGAGACCCAGTACTTC.

This clonotype appeared many times. V and J are TRBV7-9 and TRBJ2-1; D ambiguous. Trimming took 1 base from V and 5 from J, leaving 9 bases between them. The CDR3 totals 14 residues. CDR1 is SEHNR, CDR2 FQNEAQ, per germline (reference sequence). CDR3 residues: CASSLENRDNEQFF. CDR3 in DNA: TGTGCCAGCAGCTTAGAGAACCGGGACAATGAGCAGTTCTTC.

This clonotype was detected many times. This chain uses TRBV7-9 with TRBJ1-2; no reliable D call. V lost 3 bases and J 9 bases, leaving 11 bases between the germline ends. CDR3 length: 12 amino acids. Germline CDR1 reads SEHNR; CDR2 reads FQNEAQ (reference sequence). The CDR3 protein is CASSLGSSSYTF. The CDR3 DNA reads TGTGCCAGCAGCTTGGGCAGCTCCAGCTACACCTTC.

This chain uses TRBV10-3 with TRBJ2-5; D tentatively reads TRBD1 or TRBD2 (5 bases each). CDR1 is ENHRY and CDR2 is SYGVKD in the germline V gene. Between the trimmed V and J ends, which lost 10 bases and 5 bases, there was a span of 11 bases. The CDR3 runs 11 residues. The CDR3 DNA reads TGTGCCACCCGGGGCCAGGAGACCCAGTACTTC. Protein: CATRGQETQYF.

The rearrangement links TRBV28 to TRBJ1-4; no definite D call. CDR1 and CDR2 from the germline V gene are MDHEN and SYDVKM. V lost 6 bases and J 2 bases, leaving 13 bases between the germline ends. This CDR3 contains 15 residues. DNA of the CDR3: TGTGCCAGCAGCTCTGCAGAATTCACTAATGAAAAACTGTTTTTT. This sequence encodes CASSSAEFTNEKLFF. Based on the CDR3 plus reference TRBV28 and TRBJ1-4, the full variable domain is DVKVTQSSRYLVKRTGEKVFLECVQDMDHENMFWYRQDPGLGLRLIYFSYDVKMKEKGDIPEGYSVSREKKERFSLILESASTNQTSMYLCASSSAEFTNEKLFFGSGTQLSVL.

This clonotype was seen many times. The V and J genes are TRBV20-1 and TRBJ1-6; D gene ambiguous. The CDR3 sequence is 15 residues long. Germline V gene lookup returns CDR1 DFQATT and CDR2 SNEGSKA (reference sequence). V dropped 6 bases and J dropped 0 bases, with 12 bases sitting between them. CDR3 sequence reads: CSASPPSSYNSPLHF. CDR3 in DNA: TGCAGTGCCTCACCACCTAGCTCCTATAATTCACCCCTCCACTTT.

This clonotype was counted at least ten times. The chain links TRBV7-6 to TRBJ1-5, with D perhaps TRBD1 (6 bases). CDR3 size: 13 residues. V was clipped by 7 bases and J by 5 bases, with 12 bases between them. CDR1 SGHVS and CDR2 FNYEAQ come from the germline V gene. The CDR3 DNA reads TGTGCCAGCATCCTTTACAGGGATCAGCCCCAGCATTTT. Protein sequence: CASILYRDQPQHF.

This clonotype was counted between two and nine times. The CDR3 loop is CASSSFFNEQFF. CDR3 coding DNA: TGTGCCAGCAGTAGTTTTTTCAATGAGCAGTTCTTC. V usage is TRBV7-9 and J usage is TRBJ2-1, with D unclear. This CDR3 has 12 amino acids. Germline CDR1 is SEHNR and CDR2 is FQNEAQ (reference sequence). Trimming shortened V by 6 bases and J by 6 bases, and 9 bases separated the two germline ends.